Listed below are T cell receptor beta chains from one sample, sequenced in a study of beta chain features in type 1 diabetes. TCRdb keeps only in-frame clones here, not all; method: immunoSEQ multiplex PCR. This repertoire shows 300,000 to 350,000 clones, 7% to 10% found once; its top ten account for 0.9% to 1.1%. Material for sequencing was central memory CD4+ T cells from blood. The receptors stem from a man younger than 40 with type 1 diabetes. Each CDR3 is given with its conserved first and last residue. A D gene is named only where the DNA matches it firmly. Not all rows give a size; the values are once, few, many and, for expanded clones, a class.

d_gene: TRBD2
abundance: -
j_gene: TRBJ2-7
v_gene: TRBV19
CDR3nt: TGTGCCAGTAGTCCCCGGACTAGCGGGGGTAACTACGAGCAGTACTTC
CDR3aa: CASSPRTSGGNYEQYF

d_gene: -
abundance: -
j_gene: TRBJ2-3
v_gene: TRBV7-2
CDR3nt: TGTGCCAGCAGCTTAGTGAAGTCGGCAGATACGCAGTATTTT
CDR3aa: CASSLVKSADTQYF

d_gene: TRBD1
abundance: -
j_gene: TRBJ1-6
v_gene: TRBV10-2
CDR3nt: TGCGCCAGCAGAGAGGCAGGGGGGAATTCACCCCTCCACTTT
CDR3aa: CASREAGGNSPLHF

d_gene: TRBD1
abundance: -
j_gene: TRBJ1-6
v_gene: TRBV30
CDR3nt: TGTGCCTGGAGGCAACAGGGGGACAATTCACCCCTCCACTTT
CDR3aa: CAWRQQGDNSPLHF

d_gene: -
abundance: few
j_gene: TRBJ2-3
v_gene: TRBV5-1
CDR3nt: TGCGCCAGCAGCTTGGGGCCCCGGCCAAGGGGTGGCACAGATACGCAGTATTTT
CDR3aa: CASSLGPRPRGGTDTQYF

d_gene: -
abundance: few
j_gene: TRBJ2-3
v_gene: TRBV30
CDR3nt: TGTGCCTGGAAGGCGGGGCTAACTAGCACAGATACGCAGTATTTT
CDR3aa: CAWKAGLTSTDTQYF

d_gene: TRBD1
abundance: few
j_gene: TRBJ1-6
v_gene: TRBV7-2
CDR3nt: TGTGCCAGCAGCTTCGGGACAGGGGAATATTCACCCCTCCACTTT
CDR3aa: CASSFGTGEYSPLHF

d_gene: TRBD1
abundance: -
j_gene: TRBJ1-3
v_gene: TRBV25-1
CDR3nt: TGTGCCAGCAGATCTGGACAGGGTAACACCATATATTTT
CDR3aa: CASRSGQGNTIYF

d_gene: -
abundance: few
j_gene: TRBJ1-6
v_gene: TRBV6-6
CDR3nt: TGTGCCAGCAGTCTACGGGAGGGGAGTTCACCCCTCCACTTT
CDR3aa: CASSLREGSSPLHF

d_gene: -
abundance: -
j_gene: TRBJ1-2
v_gene: TRBV7-2
CDR3nt: TGTGCCAGCAGCTTATCAGGGGAGAACTATGGCTACACCTTC
CDR3aa: CASSLSGENYGYTF

d_gene: -
abundance: few
j_gene: TRBJ2-2
v_gene: TRBV4-1
CDR3nt: TGCGCCAGCAGCCCCCTTGAACGCGGGGAGCTGTTTTTT
CDR3aa: CASSPLERGELFF

d_gene: TRBD2
abundance: many
j_gene: TRBJ2-1
v_gene: TRBV5-6
CDR3nt: TGTGCCAGCAGCGGATTAGCGGGGGGTTCCTTCTACAATGAGCAGTTCTTC
CDR3aa: CASSGLAGGSFYNEQFF

d_gene: -
abundance: many
j_gene: TRBJ1-1
v_gene: TRBV18
CDR3nt: TGTGCCAGCTCAACAAAGAACACTGAAGCTTTCTTT
CDR3aa: CASSTKNTEAFF

d_gene: -
abundance: few
j_gene: TRBJ2-3
v_gene: TRBV4-3
CDR3nt: TGCGCCAGCAGCCAAGGAGTGGGCGGAGCTAGCACAGATACGCAGTATTTT
CDR3aa: CASSQGVGGASTDTQYF

d_gene: -
abundance: -
j_gene: TRBJ2-7
v_gene: TRBV4-3
CDR3nt: TGCGCCAGCAGCCAAGCGGTAGACGGCAGCTCCTACGAGCAGTACTTC
CDR3aa: CASSQAVDGSSYEQYF

d_gene: TRBD2
abundance: -
j_gene: TRBJ2-3
v_gene: TRBV15
CDR3nt: TGTGCCACCAGCGCGAGGATTATACTAGCGTATCGCACAGATACGCAGTATTTT
CDR3aa: CATSARIILAYRTDTQYF

d_gene: -
abundance: -
j_gene: TRBJ1-1
v_gene: TRBV7-2
CDR3nt: TGTGCCAGCACCCTTTCAGGGTTGAACACTGAAGCTTTCTTT
CDR3aa: CASTLSGLNTEAFF

d_gene: -
abundance: few
j_gene: TRBJ1-5
v_gene: TRBV27
CDR3nt: TGTGCCAGCAGCCAGGGACCCTATCAGCCCCAGCATTTT
CDR3aa: CASSQGPYQPQHF

d_gene: TRBD1
abundance: -
j_gene: TRBJ2-1
v_gene: TRBV29-1
CDR3nt: TGCAGCGCCGGAGGACAGGGGGTCTACAATGAGCAGTTCTTC
CDR3aa: CSAGGQGVYNEQFF

d_gene: TRBD2
abundance: -
j_gene: TRBJ2-5
v_gene: TRBV7-2
CDR3nt: TGTGCCAGCAGCTTTCGGGGACTAGCCGAAGAGACCCAGTACTTC
CDR3aa: CASSFRGLAEETQYF

d_gene: TRBD2
abundance: few
j_gene: TRBJ2-3
v_gene: TRBV11-2
CDR3nt: TGTGCCAGCAGCTTAATTTTGCGGGGGGGCGTCCCCCACACAGATACGCAGTATTTT
CDR3aa: CASSLILRGGVPHTDTQYF

d_gene: -
abundance: -
j_gene: TRBJ1-2
v_gene: TRBV6-5
CDR3nt: TGTGCCAGCACGGGGCTAAACTATGGCTACACCTTC
CDR3aa: CASTGLNYGYTF

d_gene: TRBD1
abundance: many
j_gene: TRBJ1-4
v_gene: TRBV9
CDR3nt: TGTGCCAGCAGCGCGAGACAGGGGGTGGGTGAAAAACTGTTTTTT
CDR3aa: CASSARQGVGEKLFF

d_gene: -
abundance: -
j_gene: TRBJ2-3
v_gene: TRBV18
CDR3nt: TGTGCCAGCTCACCATACATGGGGTCCGCAGATACGCAGTATTTT
CDR3aa: CASSPYMGSADTQYF

d_gene: -
abundance: few
j_gene: TRBJ2-7
v_gene: TRBV2
CDR3nt: TGTGCCAGCACCCCGGACGGACTATACGAGCAGTACTTC
CDR3aa: CASTPDGLYEQYF

d_gene: TRBD1
abundance: few
j_gene: TRBJ1-1
v_gene: TRBV10-3
CDR3nt: TGTGCCATCAGGGGACAGGAGGACACTGAAGCTTTCTTT
CDR3aa: CAIRGQEDTEAFF

d_gene: -
abundance: -
j_gene: TRBJ2-1
v_gene: TRBV5-1
CDR3nt: TGCGCCAGCAGCTTGGGGCAGGACTCCTACAATGAGCAGTTCTTC
CDR3aa: CASSLGQDSYNEQFF

d_gene: -
abundance: few
j_gene: TRBJ1-5
v_gene: TRBV6-1
CDR3nt: TGTGCCAGCACTCAGACATTCGGTCAGCCCCAGCATTTT
CDR3aa: CASTQTFGQPQHF

d_gene: -
abundance: few
j_gene: TRBJ2-5
v_gene: TRBV2
CDR3nt: TGTGCCTGCAGGGATTGGTTACAGCAAGAGACCCAGTACTTC
CDR3aa: CACRDWLQQETQYF

d_gene: -
abundance: -
j_gene: TRBJ2-1
v_gene: TRBV7-2
CDR3nt: TGTGCCAGCAGCTTATCCCACAATGAGCAGTTCTTC
CDR3aa: CASSLSHNEQFF

d_gene: TRBD1
abundance: -
j_gene: TRBJ1-2
v_gene: TRBV29-1
CDR3nt: TGCAGCGTCCGGGACAGCTACTATGGCTACACCTTC
CDR3aa: CSVRDSYYGYTF

d_gene: -
abundance: -
j_gene: TRBJ2-5
v_gene: TRBV27
CDR3nt: TGTGCCAGCAGTTTTAGGCAGGGGCAAGAGACCCAGTACTTC
CDR3aa: CASSFRQGQETQYF

d_gene: TRBD2
abundance: few
j_gene: TRBJ2-3
v_gene: TRBV10-3
CDR3nt: TGTGCCATCAAAACTAGCGGGGGGGCCGCAGATACGCAGTATTTT
CDR3aa: CAIKTSGGAADTQYF

d_gene: -
abundance: -
j_gene: TRBJ2-7
v_gene: TRBV6-5
CDR3nt: TGTGCCAGCAAAAGGACGAGGGACCAATCCTACGAGCAGTACTTC
CDR3aa: CASKRTRDQSYEQYF

d_gene: TRBD1
abundance: -
j_gene: TRBJ1-2
v_gene: TRBV7-2
CDR3nt: TGTGCCAGCAGCTTAGGGACAGGGAAATCGGGCTATGGCTACACCTTC
CDR3aa: CASSLGTGKSGYGYTF

d_gene: -
abundance: few
j_gene: TRBJ2-2
v_gene: TRBV19
CDR3nt: TGTGCCAGTAGTCTTGGGGTTGGCACCGGGGAGCTGTTTTTT
CDR3aa: CASSLGVGTGELFF

d_gene: -
abundance: few
j_gene: TRBJ2-3
v_gene: TRBV2
CDR3nt: TGTGCCAGCAGTGCGGACTGGAGCACAGATACGCAGTATTTT
CDR3aa: CASSADWSTDTQYF

d_gene: TRBD1
abundance: -
j_gene: TRBJ2-7
v_gene: TRBV5-1
CDR3nt: TGCGCCAGCAGCCTCAATCCACCCTCGACAGGGGTTCCCTACGAGCAGTACTTC
CDR3aa: CASSLNPPSTGVPYEQYF

d_gene: -
abundance: -
j_gene: TRBJ2-2
v_gene: TRBV30
CDR3nt: TGTGCCTGGAGTCCAGGGAGCCCGGGCACCGGGGAGCTGTTTTTT
CDR3aa: CAWSPGSPGTGELFF

d_gene: -
abundance: -
j_gene: TRBJ1-1
v_gene: TRBV6-6
CDR3nt: TGTGCCAGCAGTTACTCGGGCGGCACTGAAGCTTTCTTT
CDR3aa: CASSYSGGTEAFF

d_gene: -
abundance: many
j_gene: TRBJ2-3
v_gene: TRBV5-1
CDR3nt: TGCGCCAGCAGCTTGGGGGTCTACACAGATACGCAGTATTTT
CDR3aa: CASSLGVYTDTQYF

d_gene: TRBD1
abundance: few
j_gene: TRBJ2-2
v_gene: TRBV28
CDR3nt: TGTGCCAGCAGTTTATTTTCGCTGGGACAGGGCAGTACCGGGGAGCTGTTTTTT
CDR3aa: CASSLFSLGQGSTGELFF

d_gene: -
abundance: -
j_gene: TRBJ2-7
v_gene: TRBV2
CDR3nt: TGTGCCAGCCCGCCCCTCGGACGGCAAGAGCAGTACTTC
CDR3aa: CASPPLGRQEQYF

d_gene: TRBD1
abundance: -
j_gene: TRBJ2-5
v_gene: TRBV28
CDR3nt: TGTGCCAGCAGGCCCGGACAGGGGGAGACCCAGTACTTC
CDR3aa: CASRPGQGETQYF

d_gene: -
abundance: -
j_gene: TRBJ2-3
v_gene: TRBV5-4
CDR3nt: TGTGCCAGCAGCTTTCCCAGCGGATCAGATACGCAGTATTTT
CDR3aa: CASSFPSGSDTQYF

d_gene: TRBD2
abundance: -
j_gene: TRBJ2-3
v_gene: TRBV5-4
CDR3nt: TGTGCCAGCAGCCCCCGTGGGGGGGGTGGCACAGATACGCAGTATTTT
CDR3aa: CASSPRGGGGTDTQYF

d_gene: TRBD1
abundance: -
j_gene: TRBJ2-7
v_gene: TRBV5-1
CDR3nt: TGCGCCAGCGTCGGGGACAGGGTTTACGAGCAGTACTTC
CDR3aa: CASVGDRVYEQYF

d_gene: -
abundance: -
j_gene: TRBJ1-1
v_gene: TRBV29-1
CDR3nt: TGCAGCGTTGCCTGGGGTATGAACACTGAAGCTTTCTTT
CDR3aa: CSVAWGMNTEAFF

d_gene: -
abundance: few
j_gene: TRBJ2-2
v_gene: TRBV9
CDR3nt: TGTGCCAGCAGCGTAGCGGGCCGACACACCGGGGAGCTGTTTTTT
CDR3aa: CASSVAGRHTGELFF

d_gene: TRBD2
abundance: few
j_gene: TRBJ2-7
v_gene: TRBV11-2
CDR3nt: TGTGCCAGCAGCTTAGCTAGCGGGGGTTCCTACGAGCAGTACTTC
CDR3aa: CASSLASGGSYEQYF